This T cell receptor (beta chain) was found in a study of shared clonotypes between healthy human individuals. Study-wide points: Among a few donors, 4.5% to 5.5% of naive CD4 clonotypes were found in common.

V lost 5 bases and J lost 3, with 19 bases in between. CDR3 size: 16 residues. Germline-derived CDR1 and CDR2 are MNHEY and SMNVEV (reference sequence). In regard to this clone: What it recognizes is unknown.

Each subset's genomic DNA was shared equally among a number of immunoSEQ plates. The protocol was immunoSEQ multiplex PCR, while the TCRdb copy is restricted to in-frame clones and leaves out a portion. Of roughly 1.5 million clones in the sample, approximately 98% are singletons; the top ten hold about 0.45%. This receptor was identified in a man aged 30 to 45 in good health. Sequencing was carried out using naive CD4+ T cells sorted from blood. The sample's subset: CD45RA+ positively selected. The chain has TRBV27 and TRBJ1-1, with a tentative D call TRBD1 (5 bases). CDR3 bases: TGTGCCAGCAGTCCCCGCCAGGGAACACTCTACACTGAAGCTTTCTTT. This codes for CASSPRQGTLYTEAFF.